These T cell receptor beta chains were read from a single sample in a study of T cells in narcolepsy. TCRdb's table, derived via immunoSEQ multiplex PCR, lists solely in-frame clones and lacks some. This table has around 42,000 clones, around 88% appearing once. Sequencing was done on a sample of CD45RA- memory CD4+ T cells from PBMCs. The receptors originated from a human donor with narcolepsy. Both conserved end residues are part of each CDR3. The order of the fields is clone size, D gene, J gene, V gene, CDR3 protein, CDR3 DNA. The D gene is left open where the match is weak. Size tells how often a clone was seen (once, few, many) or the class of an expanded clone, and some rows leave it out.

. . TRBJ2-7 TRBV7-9 CASSWGDSSYEQYF TGTGCCAGCAGCTGGGGGGATTCTTCCTACGAGCAGTACTTC
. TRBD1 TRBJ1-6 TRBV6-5 CASSNRGPNSPLHF TGTGCCAGCAGCAACAGGGGGCCAAATTCACCCCTCCACTTT
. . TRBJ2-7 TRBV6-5 CASSRGRTSTYEQYF TGTGCCAGCAGCCGAGGACGGACCTCCACCTACGAGCAGTACTTC
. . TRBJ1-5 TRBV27 CASSLGGVYGADQPQHF TGTGCCAGCAGTTTAGGGGGCGTATATGGGGCCGATCAGCCCCAGCATTTT
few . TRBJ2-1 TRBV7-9 CASSFKTTAEIDEQFF TGTGCCAGCAGCTTCAAAACCACAGCGGAGATCGATGAGCAGTTCTTC
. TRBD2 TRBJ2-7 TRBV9 CASGTGGQYEQYF TGTGCCAGCGGAACGGGGGGGCAGTACGAGCAGTACTTC
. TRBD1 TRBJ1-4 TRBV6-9 CASSCTTGSSEKLFF TGTGCCAGCAGTTGCACGACAGGGTCGAGTGAAAAACTGTTTTTT
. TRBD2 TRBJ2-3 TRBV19 CASSSGREVDTQYF TGTGCCAGTAGCAGCGGGAGGGAAGTAGATACGCAGTATTTT
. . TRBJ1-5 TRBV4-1 CASSQVGPLAQPQHF TGCGCCAGCAGCCAAGTAGGGCCACTGGCGCAGCCCCAGCATTTT
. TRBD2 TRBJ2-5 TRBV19 CASSIGGTSGETQYF TGTGCCAGTAGTATAGGGGGGACTAGCGGAGAGACCCAGTACTTC
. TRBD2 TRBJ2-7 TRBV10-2 CASIQAGGSYEQYF TGCGCCAGCATCCAAGCGGGAGGCTCCTACGAGCAGTACTTC
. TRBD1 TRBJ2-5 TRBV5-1 CASSSGTALGEQYF TGCGCCAGCAGCTCCGGGACAGCTCTTGGGGAGCAGTACTTC
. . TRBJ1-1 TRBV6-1 CASSESALLMNTEAFF TGTGCCAGCAGTGAATCTGCTCTATTGATGAACACTGAAGCTTTCTTT
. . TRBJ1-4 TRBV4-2 CASSQEARDNEKLFF TGTGCCAGCAGCCAAGAGGCCAGGGATAATGAAAAACTGTTTTTT